The clone carrying this T cell receptor beta chain has a single count. Between the trimmed V and J ends, which lost 7 bases and 6 bases, there was a span of 13 bases. The CDR3 runs to 14 residues. Germline assignment: CDR1 SNHLY and CDR2 FYNNEI. The data originate from a study of blood T cell repertoires in COVID-19. The wider study: PBMCs, B-cell-depleted T cells, or T cells provided the cDNA or gDNA that made up the material.

Per the original data handling: Amplification from reference gene primers served as the basis for estimated nucleated cell counts. Measured with immunoSEQ multiplex PCR; TCRdb has only the in-frame clones, and not every one. V, J and clone size derive from that table, while D and trimming were established from the DNA sequence. This table has some 150,000 clones, 80% to 90% appearing once. This clonotype was sampled from a woman aged 40 to 50 with acute or convalescent COVID-19. The chain recombines TRBV2 with TRBJ1-6, with D possibly matching TRBD1 (6 bases). The material sequenced was peripheral blood. CDR3 sequence reads: CASMPGAGNSPLHF. The CDR3 nucleotides read TGTGCCAGCATGCCAGGGGCTGGTAATTCACCCCTCCACTTT.